This passage covers 30 T cell receptor beta chains from one sample sequenced in a study of cytotoxic CD8 clonotypes in ibrutinib-treated CLL. Measured with immunoSEQ multiplex PCR; TCRdb has only the in-frame clones, and not every one. Altogether 140,000 to 150,000 clones are present, roughly three quarters being singletons, with the ten largest covering 5% to 5.5%. Sample: PBMCs, taken after 24 months of ibrutinib treatment. The receptor set was obtained from a human donor with chronic lymphocytic leukemia.

The CDR3 nucleotides are TGTGCCAGCATGGGGACAGAAATGAACACTGAAGCTTTCTTT. Its protein is CASMGTEMNTEAFF. The V and J genes are TRBV6-5 and TRBJ1-1; TRBD1 matches 7 bases. Germline lookup yields CDR1 MNHEY and CDR2 SVGAGI. The CDR3 is 14 amino acids. The V and J ends lost 7 bases and 0 bases, in that order; junction bases with no gene match: 5.

The chain links TRBV19 to TRBJ2-7; 8 bases match TRBD1. V shed 4 bases and J 5 bases; nucleotides not matched to a gene: 7. Germline V gene data show CDR1 as LNHDA and CDR2 as SQIVND (reference sequence). CDR3 length: 14 amino acids. CDR3 bases: TGTGCCAGTAGTACCGGACAGGGATCCCACGAGCAGTACTTC. Residues: CASSTGQGSHEQYF. The full variable domain, completed using reference TRBV19 and TRBJ2-7, is DGGITQSPKYLFRKEGQNVTLSCEQNLNHDAMYWYRQDPGQGLRLIYYSQIVNDFQKGDIAEGYSVSREKKESFPLTVTSAQKNPTAFYLCASSTGQGSHEQYFGPGTRLTVT.

The genes are TRBV19 and TRBJ1-2; D not certain. Germline loops: CDR1 LNHDA, CDR2 SQIVND (reference sequence). Trimming took off 5 bases at V and 5 bases at J, with 12 bases between the two ends. The CDR3 consists of 13 residues. In DNA, the CDR3 is TGTGCCAGTAGTTCACCCCGCCTGTATGGCTACACCTTC. Its translation is CASSSPRLYGYTF.

This chain links TRBV5-1 with TRBJ1-3, with D unresolved. V shed 4 bases and J shed 0 bases, with 8 bases lying between them. CDR3 length: 14 residues. CDR1 is SGHRS, CDR2 YFSETQ, per germline. The CDR3 nucleotides are TGCGCCAGCAGCGACGACGCCTCTGGAAACACCATATATTTT. Its protein is CASSDDASGNTIYF.

The chain carries TRBV4-1 and TRBJ2-1; D not certain. Germline CDR1 is MGHRA and CDR2 is YSYEKL. The CDR3 length is 16 residues. The V and J ends lost 0 bases and 9 bases respectively, with 18 bases between them. The CDR3 protein is CASSQDFGQPHGEQFF. As DNA, the CDR3 is TGCGCCAGCAGCCAAGATTTCGGGCAGCCCCACGGTGAGCAGTTCTTC.

The rearrangement uses TRBV11-2 and TRBJ2-7; D is unclear. Between the trimmed V and J ends, which lost 5 bases and 2 bases, there was a span of 13 bases. The germline V gene has CDR1 SGHAT and CDR2 FQNNGV. The CDR3 is made up of 14 amino acids. DNA for the CDR3: TGTGCCAGCAGCCCGACCGCACCCGCCTACGAGCAGTACTTC. Protein: CASSPTAPAYEQYF.

The chain is built from TRBV7-2 and TRBJ2-7, with 7 bases fitting TRBD1. The germline CDR1 and CDR2 sequences are SGHTA and FQGNSA. The V segment lost 8 bases and the J segment 3 bases; nucleotides outside the gene matches: 7. The CDR3 extends over 13 amino acids. The CDR3: CASSTGEIYEQYF. CDR3 nucleotide sequence: TGTGCCAGCTCCACAGGGGAGATCTACGAGCAGTACTTC. Looking up the rest from reference TRBV7-2 and TRBJ2-7 gives the full variable domain: GAGVSQSPSNKVTEKGKDVELRCDPISGHTALYWYRQSLGQGLEFLIYFQGNSAPDKSGLPSDRFSAERTGGSVSTLTIQRTQQEDSAVYLCASSTGEIYEQYFGPGTRLTVT.

This clone came up once. The chain couples TRBV18 to TRBJ1-2, with D maybe TRBD1 (5 bases). The germline gives CDR1 KGHSH, CDR2 LQKENI. Trimming cost V 3 bases and J 8 bases, with 22 bases left between them. CDR3 length: 16 residues. The CDR3, as DNA: TGTGCCAGCTCACCGCATCCCAACCAACAACAGGTCGGCTACACCTTC. It encodes CASSPHPNQQQVGYTF.

The chain carries TRBV6-6 and TRBJ2-7; 9 bases fit TRBD1. The CDR3 loop spans 15 amino acids. CDR1 MNHNY and CDR2 SVGAGI come from the germline V gene (reference sequence). V lost 6 bases and J lost 0; bases outside the gene matches: 6. The CDR3: CASSRTGGSSYEQYF. The CDR3 DNA follows: TGTGCCAGCAGCCGAACAGGGGGCAGCTCCTACGAGCAGTACTTC.

V is TRBV5-1 and J is TRBJ1-2, with a possible D match to TRBD1 (5 bases). V lost 7 bases and J lost 0, with 13 bases in between. This CDR3 is 14 amino acids long. The germline V gene encodes CDR1 SGHRS and CDR2 YFSETQ. CDR3 in DNA: TGCGCCAGCGGGTGGGGGTCCCCTAACTATGGCTACACCTTC. Its translation is CASGWGSPNYGYTF.

The chain couples TRBV27 to TRBJ2-5; the match to TRBD2 covers 13 bases. After removal of 5 bases from V and 5 bases from J, the junction contained 8 bases not matched to a gene. Germline values: CDR1 MNHEY, CDR2 SMNVEV (reference sequence). The CDR3 extends over 16 amino acids. This chain's CDR3 is CASSPLAGGFGETQYF. In nucleotides, the CDR3 is TGTGCCAGCAGTCCACTAGCGGGGGGGTTTGGGGAGACCCAGTACTTC.

A single count supports this clone. The genes are TRBV6-5 and TRBJ1-1; 7 bases align to TRBD1. CDR1 MNHEY and CDR2 SVGAGI come from the germline V gene. The CDR3 is 14 amino acids. The V gene end was trimmed by 6 bases and the J gene end by 4 bases; junction bases not matched to a gene: 8. Here the CDR3 DNA reads TGTGCCAGCAGCCGAACAGGGGCGGCCACTGAAGCTTTCTTT. Its translation is CASSRTGAATEAFF.

The chain combines TRBV5-6 with TRBJ2-7, with a possible D match to TRBD2 (6 bases). The germline V and J ends were trimmed by 3 bases and 3 bases, with 16 bases remaining between them. CDR1 and CDR2 (germline): SGHDT, YYEEEE. The CDR3 has 15 residues. DNA of the CDR3: TGTGCCAGCAGCTCGGCGCTAGTGGGGGGCTACGAGCAGTACTTC. Residues: CASSSALVGGYEQYF.

This chain connects TRBV6-4 to TRBJ1-1, with D possibly matching TRBD1 (6 bases). The CDR3 sequence is 14 residues long. Trimming removed 6 bases from V and 4 bases from J, with 15 bases in between. CDR1 is MRHNA and CDR2 is SNTAGT in the germline V gene. Here the CDR3 reads CASSPNRDGTEAFF. The CDR3 DNA reads TGTGCCAGCAGCCCAAACAGGGACGGCACTGAAGCTTTCTTT.

This clone has a handful of counts. This chain connects TRBV27 to TRBJ1-1, with D unclear. The CDR3 has 14 amino acids. Germline V gene lookup returns CDR1 MNHEY and CDR2 SMNVEV (reference sequence). Trimming stripped 1 base from V and 1 base from J, with 7 bases between. DNA for the CDR3: TGTGCCAGCAGTTTATGGGTGGGGAACACTGAAGCTTTCTTT. Translating gives CASSLWVGNTEAFF.

The chain has TRBV5-1 and TRBJ2-7, with TRBD2 matching 8 bases. This CDR3 is built from 16 residues. Germline assignment: CDR1 SGHRS and CDR2 YFSETQ. V gave up 0 bases and J gave up 2 bases; unmatched junction bases: 7. CDR3 sequence reads: CASSLEVSGAPYEQYF. The CDR3 nucleotides read TGCGCCAGCAGCTTGGAAGTTAGCGGGGCGCCCTACGAGCAGTACTTC.

The gene calls are TRBV19 and TRBJ2-7; no clear D. The length of the CDR3 is 15 residues. The germline gives CDR1 LNHDA, CDR2 SQIVND (reference sequence). The V gene lost 3 bases and the J gene lost 0 bases, with 12 bases spanning the gap. The chain's CDR3 is CASSIVFSASYEQYF. The CDR3 region has the DNA TGTGCCAGTAGTATCGTGTTCAGCGCCTCCTACGAGCAGTACTTC.

The rearrangement joins TRBV7-2 to TRBJ2-7; 7 bases are a match to TRBD2. The length of the CDR3 is 15 residues. The trim removed 3 bases at V and 7 bases at J, leaving 12 bases unmatched. Germline-derived CDR1 and CDR2 are SGHTA and FQGNSA. CDR3 region: CASSFVAGAHNEQYF. Here the CDR3 DNA reads TGTGCCAGCAGCTTTGTTGCGGGAGCCCACAATGAGCAGTACTTC.

The chain combines TRBV7-2 with TRBJ1-6, with D tentatively TRBD1 (5 bases). The germline CDR1 and CDR2 sequences are SGHTA and FQGNSA. The CDR3 spans 16 residues. The V end was cut by 1 base, the J end by 5 bases, with 12 bases between. DNA for the CDR3: TGTGCCAGCAGCTTAGGCCAGGGCCGAAATAATTCACCCCTCCACTTT. This encodes CASSLGQGRNNSPLHF.

This clone was counted only a few times. The chain recombines TRBV4-2 with TRBJ2-7; D may be TRBD2 (6 bases). V lost 3 bases and J lost 7, with 19 bases in between. CDR3 length: 15 residues. The germline V gene encodes CDR1 LGHNA and CDR2 YNFKEQ. The CDR3 protein is CASSHRGGQGEEQYF. Here the CDR3 DNA reads TGTGCCAGCAGCCACCGAGGAGGGCAGGGTGAGGAGCAGTACTTC.

The CDR3 DNA reads TGTGCCAGCGGAGCCGGCCTGGGCGAACTGTTTTTT. As protein: CASGAGLGELFF. The chain employs TRBV6-6 and TRBJ1-4, with D unclear. This CDR3 spans 12 amino acids. Germline loops: CDR1 MNHNY, CDR2 SVGAGI (reference sequence). V lost 8 bases, J lost 12 bases, and 16 bases lay in between.

This clone was observed once. The rearrangement uses TRBV5-1 and TRBJ2-7; 9 nucleotides agree with TRBD2. Trimming at V came to 0 bases and at J to 5 bases, leaving 6 bases not matched to a gene. This CDR3 contains 15 residues. Germline lookup yields CDR1 SGHRS and CDR2 YFSETQ. CDR3 DNA: TGCGCCAGCAGCTTGGTAGGCGGGAGGGCCCACGAGCAGTACTTC. It encodes CASSLVGGRAHEQYF. Combining the CDR3 with reference TRBV5-1 and TRBJ2-7 gives the whole variable domain KAGVTQTPRYLIKTRGQQVTLSCSPISGHRSVSWYQQTPGQGLQFLFEYFSETQRNKGNFPGRFSGRQFSNSRSEMNVSTLELGDSALYLCASSLVGGRAHEQYFGPGTRLTVT.

The chain has TRBV7-2 and TRBJ1-2; tentatively, D is TRBD1 (6 bases). In germline, CDR1 is SGHTA, CDR2 FQGNSA. This CDR3 spans 15 amino acids. Trimming removed 5 bases from V and 8 bases from J, with 21 bases in between. The DNA of the CDR3 is TGTGCCAGCAGCCCCACAGGGTGGTGGGGTGGGGGCTACACCTTC. Its protein product is CASSPTGWWGGGYTF.

The chain carries TRBV5-1 and TRBJ2-5; D remains ambiguous. The CDR3 length is 11 residues. Germline V gene lookup returns CDR1 SGHRS and CDR2 YFSETQ. With 4 bases removed from V and 3 bases from J, the gap between germline ends came to 4 bases. This chain's CDR3 is CASSVEETQYF. CDR3 sequence (DNA): TGCGCCAGCAGCGTGGAAGAGACCCAGTACTTC.

The genes are TRBV29-1 and TRBJ2-2; D unresolved. Germline CDR1 and CDR2: SQVTM and ANQGSEA. V was trimmed by 7 bases and J by 4 bases, leaving 16 bases between them. The CDR3 is 14 amino acids. The CDR3, as DNA: TGCAGCGCCCAGGCCCAGACGGGCACCGGGGAGCTGTTTTTT. Protein: CSAQAQTGTGELFF.

The genes are TRBV7-2 and TRBJ1-4; D uncertain. Looked up from germline, CDR1 is SGHTA and CDR2 is FQGNSA. The CDR3 covers 13 residues. The V gene lost 2 bases and the J gene lost 7 bases, with 8 bases spanning the gap. CDR3: CASSLTWGEKLFF. The CDR3 DNA sequence: TGTGCCAGCAGCTTAACTTGGGGTGAAAAACTGTTTTTT.

The chain has TRBV5-5 and TRBJ1-2, with D uncertain. Trimming removed 0 bases at V and 8 bases at J, with 11 bases between. Germline CDR1 SGHKS, CDR2 YYEKEE (reference sequence). This CDR3 contains 13 residues. CDR3 coding DNA: TGTGCCAGCAGCTTGGGGCCTGGGGAGGGCTACACCTTC. It translates to CASSLGPGEGYTF.

This chain uses TRBV5-6 with TRBJ2-4; the match to TRBD2 covers 7 bases. This CDR3 region has 15 residues. Losses at the gene ends were 1 base for V and 3 bases for J; bases not matched to a gene: 4. Germline values: CDR1 SGHDT, CDR2 YYEEEE. For the CDR3, the DNA is TGTGCCAGCAGCTTGAGAAGGGAGGGCAAAAACATTCAGTACTTC. Translating it yields CASSLRREGKNIQYF.

V gene TRBV19 combines with J gene TRBJ1-5; 10 nucleotides align to TRBD1. This CDR3 contains 14 residues. V shed 6 bases, J shed 7 bases, and the junction held 6 bases outside the gene matches. Per the germline V gene, CDR1 is LNHDA and CDR2 is SQIVND (reference sequence). Here the CDR3 reads CASRPGQGRQPQHF. In DNA, the CDR3 is TGTGCCAGTAGACCGGGACAGGGGAGGCAGCCCCAGCATTTT.

The chain joins TRBV7-2 to TRBJ2-7, with 9 bases matching TRBD2. V lost 7 bases, J lost 5 bases, and 18 bases stayed unmatched. The CDR3 is 17 residues long. Looked up from germline, CDR1 is SGHTA and CDR2 is FQGNSA. Here the CDR3 DNA reads TGTGCCAGCACCCACCGGGGGGCGGGAGGGCCGTGCCACGAGCAGTACTTC. This codes for CASTHRGAGGPCHEQYF.